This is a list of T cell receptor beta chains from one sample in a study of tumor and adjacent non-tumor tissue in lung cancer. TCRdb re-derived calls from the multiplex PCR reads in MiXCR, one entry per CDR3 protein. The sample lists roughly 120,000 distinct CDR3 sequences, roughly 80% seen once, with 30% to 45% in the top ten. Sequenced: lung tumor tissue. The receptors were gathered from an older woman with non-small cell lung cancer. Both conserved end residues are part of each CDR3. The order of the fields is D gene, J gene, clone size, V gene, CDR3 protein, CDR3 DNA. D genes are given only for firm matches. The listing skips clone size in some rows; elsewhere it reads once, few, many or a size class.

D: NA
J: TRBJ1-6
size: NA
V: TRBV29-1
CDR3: CSVSGIGGASYNSSLHF
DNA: TGCAGCGTCTCCGGGATCGGGGGCGCGTCCTATAATTCATCCCTCCACTTT

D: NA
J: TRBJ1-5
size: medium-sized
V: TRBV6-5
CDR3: CASSYAMGQPQHF
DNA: TGTGCCAGCAGTTACGCAATGGGACAGCCCCAGCATTTT

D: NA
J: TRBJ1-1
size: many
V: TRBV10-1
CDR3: CASRLNMNTEAFF
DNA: TGCGCCAGCAGACTTAACATGAACACTGAAGCTTTCTTT

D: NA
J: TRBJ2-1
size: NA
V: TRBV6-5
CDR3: CASSSPEGVAYNEQFF
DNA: TGCGCCAGCAGTTCCCCAGAGGGGGTTGCCTACAATGAGCAGTTCTTC

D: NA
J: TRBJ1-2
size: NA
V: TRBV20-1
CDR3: CSPSEGNGYGHTF
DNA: TGCAGTCCTAGTGAGGGGAACGGCTATGGCCACACCTTC

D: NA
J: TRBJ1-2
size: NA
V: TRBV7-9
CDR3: CASSRTEDYGYTF
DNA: TGTGCCAGCAGCCGCACAGAAGACTATGGCTACACCTTC

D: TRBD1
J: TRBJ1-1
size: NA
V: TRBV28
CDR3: CASSKDRGGPTEAFF
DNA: TGTGCCAGCAGTAAGGACAGGGGAGGGCCCACTGAAGCTTTCTTT

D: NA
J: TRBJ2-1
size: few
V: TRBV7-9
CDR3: CASSLTQGDNEQFF
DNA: TGTGCCAGCAGCTTAACACAAGGAGATAATGAGCAGTTCTTC

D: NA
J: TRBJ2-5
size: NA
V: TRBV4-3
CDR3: CPNSRHRDSQETQYF
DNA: TGCCCTAACAGCCGACACCGGGACTCACAAGAGACCCAGTACTTC

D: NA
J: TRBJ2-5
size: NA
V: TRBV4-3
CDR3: CVSSRHRDSRDTQYF
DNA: TGCGTCAGCAGCCGACACCGGGACTCACGAGATACCCAGTACTTC

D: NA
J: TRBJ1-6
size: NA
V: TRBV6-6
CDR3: CGSSFDEESSYYSPLHF
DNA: TGTGGCAGCAGTTTTGATGAAGAGAGCTCCTATTATTCACCCCTCCATTTT